A single sample gave rise to the 30 T cell receptor beta chains below, sequenced in a study of OX40 agonist ivuxolimab in advanced cancers. Produced via immunoSEQ multiplex PCR; TCRdb's table is partial and in-frame only. The sample contains 30,000 to 40,000 clones, roughly nine tenths of which appear only once. Sample: CD4+ or CD8+ T cells sorted from blood, taken in a trial of the OX40 agonist ivuxolimab. The source of these receptors is an adult with an advanced solid tumor such as melanoma, head and neck, liver or kidney cancer.

This chain joins TRBV9 and TRBJ2-1; a possible D gene is TRBD1 (6 bases). The CDR3 consists of 16 residues. The V end was cut by 0 bases, the J end by 3 bases, with 13 bases between. From germline, CDR1 is SGDLS and CDR2 YYNGEE. The CDR3 bases are TGTGCCAGCAGCGTAGACCCCGGGACAAACTACAATGAGCAGTTCTTC. Encoded protein: CASSVDPGTNYNEQFF.

J is TRBJ1-5 and V is TRBV6-1; D gene uncertain. Germline values: CDR1 MNHNS, CDR2 SASEGT. This CDR3 contains 15 residues. Between the trimmed V and J ends, which lost 4 bases and 1 base, there was a span of 11 bases. CDR3 in amino acids: CASSAREKSNQPQHF. CDR3 DNA: TGTGCCAGCAGTGCGCGGGAGAAGAGCAATCAGCCCCAGCATTTT.

The rearrangement links TRBV5-6 to TRBJ2-3; D not resolved. With 0 bases removed from V and 2 bases from J, the gap between germline ends came to 10 bases. The CDR3 is 15 residues long. Looked up from germline, CDR1 is SGHDT and CDR2 is YYEEEE. The CDR3 loop is CASSLAGSSTDTQYF. For the CDR3, the DNA is TGTGCCAGCAGCTTGGCCGGATCATCCACAGATACGCAGTATTTT.

V gene TRBV2 combines with J gene TRBJ1-5; a possible D gene is TRBD1 (6 bases). CDR1 SNHLY and CDR2 FYNNEI come from the germline V gene. This CDR3 region has 15 residues. Trimming left V 2 bases short and J 2 bases short, with 10 bases between. The CDR3 region has the DNA TGTGCCAGCAGTGAAACGTCAGGGGGCAATCAGCCCCAGCATTTT. Translating it yields CASSETSGGNQPQHF.

This chain links TRBV7-9 with TRBJ1-4; maybe TRBD1 (5 bases). CDR1 and CDR2 (germline): SEHNR, FQNEAQ (reference sequence). The CDR3 has 14 amino acids. Trimming took 5 bases from V and 4 from J, leaving 11 bases between them. The CDR3 DNA follows: TGTGCCAGCAGCATAGACAGAAATAATGAAAAACTGTTTTTT. It specifies CASSIDRNNEKLFF.

V usage is TRBV7-6 and J usage is TRBJ1-2; TRBD1 agrees at 10 bases. V gave up 3 bases and J gave up 3 bases; unmatched junction bases: 7. The V gene's germline CDR1 is SGHVS and CDR2 FNYEAQ. CDR3 size: 16 residues. CDR3 DNA: TGTGCCAGCAGCTTTGGGACAGGGGTTATCGACTATGGCTACACCTTC. This gives the protein CASSFGTGVIDYGYTF. Full variable domain (missing parts from reference TRBV7-6 and TRBJ1-2): GAGVSQSPRYKVTKRGQDVALRCDPISGHVSLYWYRQALGQGPEFLTYFNYEAQQDKSGLPNDRFSAERPEGSISTLTIQRTEQRDSAMYRCASSFGTGVIDYGYTFGSGTRLTVV.

The chain joins TRBV9 to TRBJ2-3; the D is unclear. Germline lookup yields CDR1 SGDLS and CDR2 YYNGEE. This CDR3 contains 15 residues. Trimming shortened V by 2 bases and J by 0 bases, and 10 bases separated the two germline ends. The CDR3 nucleotides are TGTGCCAGCAGCGTCCAGCGTGGGAGCACAGATACGCAGTATTTT. Protein: CASSVQRGSTDTQYF.

The CDR3 nucleotides read TGTGCCAGCAGCTTAGGGACAGGGGGGTACGAGCAGTACTTC. This translates into CASSLGTGGYEQYF. The rearrangement uses TRBV11-2 and TRBJ2-7; 10 bases are shared with TRBD1. The CDR3 covers 14 residues. Germline loops: CDR1 SGHAT, CDR2 FQNNGV. Trimming cost V 1 base and J 4 bases; bases outside gene matches: 1.

In nucleotides, the CDR3 is TGTGCCAGCAGTCGCGGGGGGGCCTACGAGCAGTACTTC. Translation gives CASSRGGAYEQYF. The rearrangement links TRBV14 to TRBJ2-7; TRBD2 agrees at 9 bases. V lost 6 bases and J lost 2; bases outside the gene matches: 2. The germline gives CDR1 SGHDN, CDR2 FVKESK. There are 13 residues in the CDR3.

The gene calls are TRBV5-5 and TRBJ1-2; D unresolved. This CDR3 spans 14 amino acids. V shed 0 bases and J shed 4 bases, with 10 bases lying between them. Germline CDR1 is SGHKS and CDR2 is YYEKEE (reference sequence). DNA for the CDR3: TGTGCCAGCAGCTTGGGACGGGCAGTCTATGGCTACACCTTC. Translating it yields CASSLGRAVYGYTF.

This chain joins TRBV28 and TRBJ1-1, with no clear D. The CDR3 loop spans 12 amino acids. V lost 7 bases, J lost 3 bases, and 9 bases lay in between. Germline assignment: CDR1 MDHEN and CDR2 SYDVKM. In nucleotides, the CDR3 is TGTGCCAGCAACCTAATGGACACTGAAGCTTTCTTT. Amino acids: CASNLMDTEAFF.

The chain links TRBV10-3 to TRBJ1-5; D perhaps matches TRBD1 (5 bases). Trimming left V 0 bases short and J 4 bases short, with 7 bases between. Germline V gives CDR1 ENHRY, CDR2 SYGVKD. This CDR3 spans 14 amino acids. This CDR3 reads CAISESWGNQPQHF. The CDR3 DNA reads TGTGCCATCAGTGAGTCGTGGGGGAATCAGCCCCAGCATTTT.

This chain connects TRBV19 to TRBJ2-5; D unresolved. CDR3 length: 13 amino acids. V was clipped by 3 bases and J by 5 bases, with 10 bases between them. In germline, CDR1 is LNHDA, CDR2 SQIVND (reference sequence). The CDR3 loop reads CASSMGLGETQYF. For the CDR3, the DNA is TGTGCCAGTAGTATGGGGTTAGGGGAGACCCAGTACTTC.

The table lists this clone with a count of one. The rearrangement joins TRBV30 to TRBJ2-5; 9 nucleotides match TRBD1. This CDR3 is built from 13 residues. CDR1 and CDR2 from the germline V gene are GTSNPN and SVGIG (reference sequence). The ends lost 5 bases at V and 4 bases at J; junction bases unmatched: 5. CDR3 DNA sequence: TGTGCCTGGGCCGGGACAGGGAGAGAGACCCAGTACTTC. Its translation is CAWAGTGRETQYF. The complete variable domain, with remaining parts taken from reference TRBV30 and TRBJ2-5, reads SQTIHQWPATLVQPVGSPLSLECTVEGTSNPNLYWYRQAAGRGLQLLFYSVGIGQISSEVPQNLSASRPQDRQFILSSKKLLLSDSGFYLCAWAGTGRETQYFGPGTRLLVL.

The chain recombines TRBV6-5 with TRBJ1-2; D is ambiguous. Germline CDR1 and CDR2: MNHEY and SVGAGI. This CDR3 has 13 residues. V shed 0 bases and J shed 2 bases, with 4 bases lying between them. In DNA form, the CDR3 reads TGTGCCAGCAGTTACTCTGTAAACTATGGCTACACCTTC. Translation: CASSYSVNYGYTF.

V usage is TRBV29-1 and J usage is TRBJ1-2; no clear D. The CDR3 extends over 13 amino acids. CDR1 is SQVTM and CDR2 is ANQGSEA in the germline V gene. Deletions cut 3 bases from V and 6 bases from J, with 14 bases between. The CDR3 region is CSVDASSTHGYTF. The CDR3 coding sequence is TGCAGCGTTGACGCGTCAAGCACCCATGGCTACACCTTC.

This rearrangement joins TRBV6-5 to TRBJ2-1; possibly TRBD1 for D (6 bases). CDR3 size: 14 residues. Trimming removed 7 bases at V and 2 bases at J, with 12 bases between. Per germline, CDR1 MNHEY and CDR2 SVGAGI. CDR3 nucleotide sequence: TGTGCCAGCACGCAAACAGGGCCCTACAATGAGCAGTTCTTC. Translating gives CASTQTGPYNEQFF.

This chain links TRBV7-2 with TRBJ2-1, with D tentatively TRBD2 (7 bases). Germline V lookup: CDR1 SGHTA, CDR2 FQGNSA. V was clipped by 3 bases and J by 7 bases, with 16 bases between them. The CDR3 is made up of 15 amino acids. The DNA for the CDR3 is TGTGCCAGCAGCTTGGAGGGGGGGCCCAAGAATGAGCAGTTCTTC. It is translated as CASSLEGGPKNEQFF.

V usage is TRBV27 and J usage is TRBJ1-1, with D uncertain. This CDR3 contains 14 residues. Trimming stripped 1 base from V and 2 bases from J, with 8 bases between. Looked up from germline, CDR1 is MNHEY and CDR2 is SMNVEV (reference sequence). The CDR3 loop is CASSLFGVNTEAFF. CDR3 nucleotide sequence: TGTGCCAGCAGTTTATTTGGGGTAAACACTGAAGCTTTCTTT.

This chain connects TRBV11-2 to TRBJ1-2; 8 positions agree with TRBD1. Germline V gene lookup returns CDR1 SGHAT and CDR2 FQNNGV. J gave up 6 bases and V 4 bases, and 7 bases lay outside the gene matches. The CDR3 is 14 residues long. CDR3 protein: CASSSGGPGHGYTF. The CDR3 DNA follows: TGTGCCAGCAGCTCAGGGGGCCCCGGGCATGGCTACACCTTC.

V is TRBV7-9 and J is TRBJ1-6; TRBD1 might be the D (5 bases). There are 14 residues in the CDR3. V was clipped by 7 bases and J by 10 bases, with 17 bases between them. Looked up from germline, CDR1 is SEHNR and CDR2 is FQNEAQ (reference sequence). The CDR3 here is CASTNGTLRSPLHF. The CDR3 DNA reads as TGTGCCAGCACCAACGGGACGCTGCGATCACCCCTCCACTTT.

V usage is TRBV13 and J usage is TRBJ1-2, with 8 bases identical to TRBD1. This CDR3 has 16 residues. Germline values: CDR1 PRHDT, CDR2 FYEKMQ (reference sequence). J lost 6 bases, V lost 4 bases, and 13 bases had no gene match. CDR3 DNA: TGTGCCAGCAGCTCAATGGCAGGGGGCGCAAGGGATGGCTACACCTTC. Translated: CASSSMAGGARDGYTF.

To note about this clone: The junction does not match germline at one end; this may be a read error. CDR3 DNA: TGTGCCAGCAGTTTATCCGCGCCCCCTACCCCGTCCTCCGAGCAGTACTTC. This gives the protein CASSLSAPPTPSSEQYF. This sequence joins TRBV27 and TRBJ2-7; D is unresolved. CDR3 length: 17 amino acids. Germline-derived CDR1 and CDR2 are MNHEY and SMNVEV (reference sequence).

This clone was detected once. The chain has TRBV5-6 and TRBJ2-3; D gene unclear. CDR1 SGHDT and CDR2 YYEEEE come from the germline V gene. The V gene lost 1 base and the J gene lost 5 bases, with 14 bases spanning the gap. The CDR3 runs to 15 residues. The CDR3 protein is CASSLWAAWKDTQYF. CDR3 DNA: TGTGCCAGCAGCTTGTGGGCTGCTTGGAAAGATACGCAGTATTTT.

The chain carries TRBV27 and TRBJ2-1, with D unresolved. CDR3 length: 12 amino acids. The germline gives CDR1 MNHEY, CDR2 SMNVEV (reference sequence). Trimming left V 6 bases short and J 8 bases short, with 11 bases between. The DNA of the CDR3 is TGTGCCAGCAGCCCTCTTAATGATGAGCAGTTCTTC. Amino acids: CASSPLNDEQFF.

V gene TRBV20-1 combines with J gene TRBJ2-7, with D unclear. Per germline, CDR1 DFQATT and CDR2 SNEGSKA (reference sequence). The CDR3 spans 11 residues. The germline V and J ends were trimmed by 2 bases and 5 bases, with 7 bases remaining between them. CDR3 bases: TGCAGTGCTAGATATGGGAACGAGCAGTACTTC. Protein: CSARYGNEQYF.

The chain links TRBV9 to TRBJ2-1; 8 bases align to TRBD2. This CDR3 contains 15 residues. The germline CDR1 and CDR2 sequences are SGDLS and YYNGEE. The trim removed 0 bases at V and 9 bases at J, leaving 8 bases unmatched. Here the CDR3 reads CASSVGGGMSSEQFF. DNA for the CDR3: TGTGCCAGCAGCGTAGGCGGGGGGATGTCTAGTGAGCAGTTCTTC.

This chain uses TRBV9 with TRBJ2-2, with no clear D. Germline V CDR1 and CDR2: SGDLS, YYNGEE. The CDR3 is 16 residues long. The V end was cut by 0 bases, the J end by 1 base, with 10 bases between. CDR3 DNA: TGTGCCAGCAGCGTAGTTGGCTTTGTGAACACCGGGGAGCTGTTTTTT. It is translated as CASSVVGFVNTGELFF.

This clone was seen more than once but under ten times. One end of the junction is discordant with germline, which a read error may explain. This chain joins TRBV7-7 and TRBJ2-1; TRBD1 aligns across 8 bases. The germline gives CDR1 SSHAT, CDR2 FNYEAQ (reference sequence). The CDR3 has 15 residues. In nucleotides, the CDR3 is TGTGCTAGCAGTCGTACAGGGGGCTCCTACAATGAGCAGTTCTTC. It is translated as CASSRTGGSYNEQFF.

To note about this clone: A junction end diverges from the germline sequence, so it may reflect a read error. The DNA for the CDR3 is TGTGCCAGCAGCCCGGTAGCGGGAGAAATGAACTTC. As protein: CASSPVAGEMNF. The chain couples TRBV7-9 to TRBJ2-7; 9 bases align to TRBD2. Germline-derived CDR1 and CDR2 are SEHNR and FQNEAQ (reference sequence). The CDR3 contains 12 residues.